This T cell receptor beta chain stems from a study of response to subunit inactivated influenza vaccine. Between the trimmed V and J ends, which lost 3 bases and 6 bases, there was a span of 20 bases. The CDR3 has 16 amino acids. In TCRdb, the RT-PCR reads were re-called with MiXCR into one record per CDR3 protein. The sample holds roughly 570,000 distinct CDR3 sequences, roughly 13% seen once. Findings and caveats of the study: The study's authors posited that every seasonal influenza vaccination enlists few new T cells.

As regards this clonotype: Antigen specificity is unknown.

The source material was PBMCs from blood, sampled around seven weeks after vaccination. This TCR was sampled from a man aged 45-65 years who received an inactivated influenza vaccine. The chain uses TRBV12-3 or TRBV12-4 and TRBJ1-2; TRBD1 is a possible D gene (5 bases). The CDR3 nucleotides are TGTGCCAGCAGTTTCATTCTTATTGGACATCGGGATGGCTACACCTTC. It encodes CASSFILIGHRDGYTF.